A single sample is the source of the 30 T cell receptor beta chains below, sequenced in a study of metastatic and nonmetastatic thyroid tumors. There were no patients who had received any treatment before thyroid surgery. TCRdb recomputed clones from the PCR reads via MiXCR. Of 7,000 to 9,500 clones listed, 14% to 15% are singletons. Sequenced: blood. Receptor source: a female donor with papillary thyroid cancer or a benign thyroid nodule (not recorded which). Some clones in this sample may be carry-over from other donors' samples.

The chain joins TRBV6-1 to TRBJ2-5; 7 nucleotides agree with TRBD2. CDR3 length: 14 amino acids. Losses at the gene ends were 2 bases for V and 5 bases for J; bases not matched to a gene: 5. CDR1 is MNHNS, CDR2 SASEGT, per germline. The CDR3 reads CASSEPSRGETQYF. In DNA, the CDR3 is TGTGCCAGCAGTGAACCCTCGCGGGGGGAGACCCAGTACTTC.

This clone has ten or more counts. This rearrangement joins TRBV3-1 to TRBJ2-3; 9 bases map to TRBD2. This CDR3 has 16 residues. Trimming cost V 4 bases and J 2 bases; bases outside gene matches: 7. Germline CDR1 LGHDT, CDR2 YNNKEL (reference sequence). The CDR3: CASSRASGGFTDTQYF. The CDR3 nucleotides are TGTGCCAGCAGCCGGGCGAGCGGGGGGTTCACAGATACGCAGTATTTT.

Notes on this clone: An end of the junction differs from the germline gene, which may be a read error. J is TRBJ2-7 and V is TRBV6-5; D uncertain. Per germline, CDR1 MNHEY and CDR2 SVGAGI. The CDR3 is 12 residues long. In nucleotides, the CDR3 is TGTGCCAGCAGTCACTCATTGGACGAGCAGTACTTC. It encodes CASSHSLDEQYF.

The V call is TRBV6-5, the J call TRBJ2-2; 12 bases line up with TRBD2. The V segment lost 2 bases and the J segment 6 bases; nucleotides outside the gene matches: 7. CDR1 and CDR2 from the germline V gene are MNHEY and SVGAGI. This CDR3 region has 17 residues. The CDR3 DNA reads TGTGCCAGCAGTTACCTAGCGGGGGGGCCAGTTGCCGGGGAGCTGTTTTTT. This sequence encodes CASSYLAGGPVAGELFF.

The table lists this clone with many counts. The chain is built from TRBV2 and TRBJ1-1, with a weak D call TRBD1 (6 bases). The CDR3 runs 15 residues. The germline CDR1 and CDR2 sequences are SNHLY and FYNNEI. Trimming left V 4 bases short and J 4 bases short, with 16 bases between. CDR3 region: CASSAMTGMSTEAFF. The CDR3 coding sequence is TGTGCCAGCAGTGCAATGACAGGAATGAGCACTGAAGCTTTCTTT.

As DNA, the CDR3 is TGTGCCAGCAGTTTAGTGGACTCAACCAGCCCCGGTTCCAACGTCCTGACTTTC. This gives the protein CASSLVDSTSPGSNVLTF. The V gene is TRBV27, the J gene TRBJ2-6, with a possible D match to TRBD2 (5 bases). Deletions cut 2 bases from V and 8 bases from J, with 22 bases between. The CDR3 runs 18 residues. Germline V CDR1 and CDR2: MNHEY, SMNVEV (reference sequence).

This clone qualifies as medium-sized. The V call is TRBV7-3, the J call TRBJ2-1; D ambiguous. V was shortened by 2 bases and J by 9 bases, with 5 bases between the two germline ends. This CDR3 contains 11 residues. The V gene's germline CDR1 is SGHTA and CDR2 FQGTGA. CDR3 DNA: TGTGCCAGCAGCTTATCCGGTGAGCAGTTCTTC. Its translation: CASSLSGEQFF.

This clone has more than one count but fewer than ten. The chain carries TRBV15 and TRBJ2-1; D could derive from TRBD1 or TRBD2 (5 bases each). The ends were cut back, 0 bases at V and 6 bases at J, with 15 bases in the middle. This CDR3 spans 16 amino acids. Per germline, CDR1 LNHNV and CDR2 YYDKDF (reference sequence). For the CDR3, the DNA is TGTGCCACCAGCAGAGATCTCGCCAGAGGGGTCAATGAGCAGTTCTTC. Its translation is CATSRDLARGVNEQFF.

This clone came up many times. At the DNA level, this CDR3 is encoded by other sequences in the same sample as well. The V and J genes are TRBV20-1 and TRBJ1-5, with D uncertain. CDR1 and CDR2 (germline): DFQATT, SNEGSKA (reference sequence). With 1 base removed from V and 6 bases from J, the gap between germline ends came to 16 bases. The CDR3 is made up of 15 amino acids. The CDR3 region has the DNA TGCAGTGCTAGAGCACGGTTGGGTCCCCGTCAGCCCCAGCATTTT. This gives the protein CSARARLGPRQPQHF.

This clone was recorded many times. The CDR3 DNA reads as TGCGCCAGCAGCCAAGAGTACAGGGGAACGCATCAGCCCCAGCATTTT. Amino acid sequence: CASSQEYRGTHQPQHF. The chain recombines TRBV4-1 with TRBJ1-5; 7 bases match TRBD1. Per germline, CDR1 MGHRA and CDR2 YSYEKL. The CDR3 runs to 16 residues. V lost 0 bases and J lost 5; bases outside the gene matches: 7.

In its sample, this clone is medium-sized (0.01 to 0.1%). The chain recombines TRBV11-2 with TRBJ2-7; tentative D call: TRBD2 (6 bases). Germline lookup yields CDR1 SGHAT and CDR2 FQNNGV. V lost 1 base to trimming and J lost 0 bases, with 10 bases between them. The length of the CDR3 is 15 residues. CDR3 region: CASSLVPGVSYEQYF. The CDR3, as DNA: TGTGCCAGCAGCTTAGTGCCGGGAGTCTCCTACGAGCAGTACTTC.

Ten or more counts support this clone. The CDR3 DNA reads as TGTGCCAGCAGTCCCTGGACAGACGGGGAGCTGTTTTTT. Translated: CASSPWTDGELFF. The chain recombines TRBV27 with TRBJ2-2, with D perhaps matching TRBD1 (6 bases). The CDR3 runs 13 residues. CDR1 and CDR2 from the germline V gene are MNHEY and SMNVEV (reference sequence). The V end was cut by 5 bases, the J end by 7 bases, with 11 bases between.

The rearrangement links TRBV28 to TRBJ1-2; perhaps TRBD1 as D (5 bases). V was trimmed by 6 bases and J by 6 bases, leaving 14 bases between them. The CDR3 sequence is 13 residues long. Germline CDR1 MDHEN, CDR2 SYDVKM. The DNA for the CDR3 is TGTGCCAGCAGCTCCCTGGGGCCCCATGGCTACACCTTC. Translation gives CASSSLGPHGYTF.

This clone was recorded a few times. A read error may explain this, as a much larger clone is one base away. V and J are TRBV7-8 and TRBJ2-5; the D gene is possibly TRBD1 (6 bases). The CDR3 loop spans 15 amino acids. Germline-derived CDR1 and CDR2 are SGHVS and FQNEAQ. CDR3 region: CASGLDQRRGETQYF. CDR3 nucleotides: TGTGCCAGCGGCTTAGATCAGCGCAGGGGAGAGACCCAGTACTTC.

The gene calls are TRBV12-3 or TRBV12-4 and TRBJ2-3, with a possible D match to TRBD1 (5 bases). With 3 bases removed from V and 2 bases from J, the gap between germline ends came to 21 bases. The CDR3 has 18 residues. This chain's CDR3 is CASSFDPRRRENTDTQYF. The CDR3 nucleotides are TGTGCCAGCAGTTTTGACCCTCGACGCAGGGAAAACACAGATACGCAGTATTTT.

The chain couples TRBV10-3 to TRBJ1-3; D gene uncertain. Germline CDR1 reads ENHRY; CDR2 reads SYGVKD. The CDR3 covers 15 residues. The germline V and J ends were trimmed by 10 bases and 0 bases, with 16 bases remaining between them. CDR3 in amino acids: CATSRTDNSGNTIYF. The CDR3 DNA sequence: TGTGCCACCTCCCGGACGGATAACTCTGGAAACACCATATATTTT.

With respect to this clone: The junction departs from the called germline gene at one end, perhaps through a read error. CDR3 sequence reads: CASSEKPSNQHQHF. The CDR3, as DNA: TGTGCCAGCAGTGAAAAGCCTAGCAATCAGCACCAGCATTTT. The chain links TRBV6-1 to TRBJ1-5; D ambiguous. This CDR3 is 14 amino acids long. The germline CDR1 and CDR2 sequences are MNHNS and SASEGT.

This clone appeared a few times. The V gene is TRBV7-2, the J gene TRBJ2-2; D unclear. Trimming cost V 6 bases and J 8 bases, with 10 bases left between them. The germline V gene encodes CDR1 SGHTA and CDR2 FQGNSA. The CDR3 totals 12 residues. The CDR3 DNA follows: TGTGCCAGCAGACGAGTACTTGGGGAGCTGTTTTTT. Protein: CASRRVLGELFF.

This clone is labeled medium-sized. The CDR3 DNA follows: TGTGCCAGCAGCCCCGGGGCGTTAGTCAGGAGCTCCTATAATTCACCCCTCCACTTT. Its protein is CASSPGALVRSSYNSPLHF. The gene calls are TRBV7-8 and TRBJ1-6, with a possible D match to TRBD1 (5 bases). The CDR3 has 19 residues. V was pared by 5 bases and J by 0 bases, with 20 bases between. CDR1 is SGHVS, CDR2 FQNEAQ, per germline.

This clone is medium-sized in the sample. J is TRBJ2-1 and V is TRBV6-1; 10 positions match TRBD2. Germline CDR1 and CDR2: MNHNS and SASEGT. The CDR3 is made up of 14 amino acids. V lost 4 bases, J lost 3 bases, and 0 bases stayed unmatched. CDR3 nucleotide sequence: TGTGCCAGCAGTGTAGCGGGAGGCTACAATGAGCAGTTCTTC. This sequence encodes CASSVAGGYNEQFF.

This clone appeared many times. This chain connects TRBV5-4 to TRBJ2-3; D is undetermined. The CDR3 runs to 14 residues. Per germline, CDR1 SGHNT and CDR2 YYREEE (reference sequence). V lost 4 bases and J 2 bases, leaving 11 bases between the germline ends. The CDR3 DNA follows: TGTGCCAGCAGCCGCAATCGAAACACAGATACGCAGTATTTT. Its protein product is CASSRNRNTDTQYF.

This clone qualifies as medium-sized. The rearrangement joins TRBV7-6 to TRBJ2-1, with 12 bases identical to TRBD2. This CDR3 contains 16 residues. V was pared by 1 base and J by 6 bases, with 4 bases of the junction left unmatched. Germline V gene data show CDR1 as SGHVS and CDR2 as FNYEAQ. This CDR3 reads CASSLGVLAGGNEQFF. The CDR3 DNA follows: TGTGCCAGCAGCTTAGGGGTACTAGCGGGGGGCAATGAGCAGTTCTTC.

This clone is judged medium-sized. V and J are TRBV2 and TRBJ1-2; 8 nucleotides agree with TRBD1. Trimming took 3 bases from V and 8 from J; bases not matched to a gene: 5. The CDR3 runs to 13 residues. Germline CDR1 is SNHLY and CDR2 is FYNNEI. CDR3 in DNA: TGTGCCAGCAGTGACAGGGGGCCGGGAGGCTACACCTTC. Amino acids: CASSDRGPGGYTF.

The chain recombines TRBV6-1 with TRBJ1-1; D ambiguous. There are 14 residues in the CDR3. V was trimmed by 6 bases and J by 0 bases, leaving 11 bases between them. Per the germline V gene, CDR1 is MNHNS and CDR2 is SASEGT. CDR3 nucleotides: TGTGCCAGCAGAATAGGTCTTATGAACACTGAAGCTTTCTTT. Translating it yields CASRIGLMNTEAFF.

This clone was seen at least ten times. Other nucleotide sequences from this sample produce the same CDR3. For the CDR3, the DNA is TGCGCCAGCGGCGAGGGGTTGGGGGGCGAGACCCAGTACTTC. Protein sequence: CASGEGLGGETQYF. The rearrangement links TRBV10-2 to TRBJ2-5, with D perhaps matching TRBD1 or TRBD2 (6 bases each). The V and J ends lost 8 bases and 5 bases respectively, with 18 bases between them. Germline CDR1 and CDR2: WSHSY and SAAADI. This CDR3 spans 14 amino acids.

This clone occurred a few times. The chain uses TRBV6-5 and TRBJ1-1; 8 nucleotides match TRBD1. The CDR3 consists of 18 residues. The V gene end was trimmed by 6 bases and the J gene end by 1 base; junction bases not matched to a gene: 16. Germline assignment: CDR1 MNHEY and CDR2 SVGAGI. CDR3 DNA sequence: TGTGCCAGCAGCATGGATCCAGGGGGCAGGCGCTCGAACACTGAAGCTTTCTTT. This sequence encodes CASSMDPGGRRSNTEAFF.

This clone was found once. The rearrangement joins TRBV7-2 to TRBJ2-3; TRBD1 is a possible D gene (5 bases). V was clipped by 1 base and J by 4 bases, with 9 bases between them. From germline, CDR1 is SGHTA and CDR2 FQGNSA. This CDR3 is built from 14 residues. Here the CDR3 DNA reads TGTGCCAGCAGCTTAGACCAGGGCTCAGATACGCAGTATTTT. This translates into CASSLDQGSDTQYF. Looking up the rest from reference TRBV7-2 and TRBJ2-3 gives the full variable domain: GAGVSQSPSNKVTEKGKDVELRCDPISGHTALYWYRQSLGQGLEFLIYFQGNSAPDKSGLPSDRFSAERTGGSVSTLTIQRTQQEDSAVYLCASSLDQGSDTQYFGPGTRLTVL.

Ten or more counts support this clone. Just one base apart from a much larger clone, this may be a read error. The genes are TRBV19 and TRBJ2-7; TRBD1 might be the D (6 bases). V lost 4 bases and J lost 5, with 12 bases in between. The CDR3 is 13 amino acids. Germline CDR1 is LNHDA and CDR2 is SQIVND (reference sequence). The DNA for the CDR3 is TGTGCCAGTAGTAACCAGGGGCCCGACGAGCAGTACTTC. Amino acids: CASSNQGPDEQYF.

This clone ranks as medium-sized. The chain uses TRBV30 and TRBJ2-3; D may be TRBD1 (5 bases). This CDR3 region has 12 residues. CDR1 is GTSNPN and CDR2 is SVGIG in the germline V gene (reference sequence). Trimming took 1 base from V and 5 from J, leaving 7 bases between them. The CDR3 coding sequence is TGTGCCTGGAGTGGGGGCGGAGATACGCAGTATTTT. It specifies CAWSGGGDTQYF.

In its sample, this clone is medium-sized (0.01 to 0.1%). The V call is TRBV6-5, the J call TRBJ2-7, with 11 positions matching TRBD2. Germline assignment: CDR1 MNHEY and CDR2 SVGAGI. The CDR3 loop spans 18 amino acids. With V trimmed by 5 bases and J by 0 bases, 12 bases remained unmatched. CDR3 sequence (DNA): TGTGCCAGCAGTCCCTTTACGGTTGGACTAGCGGGCTCCTACGAGCAGTACTTC. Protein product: CASSPFTVGLAGSYEQYF.